This T cell receptor beta chain was recorded in a study of T cell changes during pregnancy in multiple sclerosis. The germline V gene encodes CDR1 SGHNT and CDR2 YYREEE (reference sequence). V was cut by 2 bases and J by 4 bases, with 12 bases left in between. The CDR3 totals 14 residues. TCRdb's copy holds only in-frame clones and misses some; the assay was immunoSEQ multiplex PCR. The sample holds 30,000 to 45,000 clones, approximately 91% seen once. The receptor was derived from a female donor with multiple sclerosis, enrolled in a pregnancy study. The chain has TRBV5-4 and TRBJ1-1; no firm D call. Source: CD8+ T cells from peripheral blood mononuclear cells, taken after pregnancy. CDR3 DNA sequence: TGTGCCAGCAGCTTAGACCTCGGAGGCACTGAAGCTTTCTTT. This encodes CASSLDLGGTEAFF.